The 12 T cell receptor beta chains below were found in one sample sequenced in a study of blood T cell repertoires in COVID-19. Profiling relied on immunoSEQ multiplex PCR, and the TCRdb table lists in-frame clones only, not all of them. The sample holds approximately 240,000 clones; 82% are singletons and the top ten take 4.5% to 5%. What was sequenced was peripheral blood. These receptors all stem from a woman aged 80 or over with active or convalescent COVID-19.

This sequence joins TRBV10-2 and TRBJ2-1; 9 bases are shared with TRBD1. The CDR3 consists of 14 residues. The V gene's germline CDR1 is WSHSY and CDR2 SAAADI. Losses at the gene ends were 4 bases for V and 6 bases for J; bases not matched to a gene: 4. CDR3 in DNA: TGCGCCAGCAGTGTGACAGGGGGTGGCAATGAGCAGTTCTTC. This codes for CASSVTGGGNEQFF.

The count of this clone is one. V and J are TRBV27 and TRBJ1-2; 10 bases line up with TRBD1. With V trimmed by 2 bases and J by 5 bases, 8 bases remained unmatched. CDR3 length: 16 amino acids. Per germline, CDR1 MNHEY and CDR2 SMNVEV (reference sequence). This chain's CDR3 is CASSLKGTGAGYGYTF. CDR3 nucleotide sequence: TGTGCCAGCAGTTTAAAGGGGACAGGGGCTGGATATGGCTACACCTTC.

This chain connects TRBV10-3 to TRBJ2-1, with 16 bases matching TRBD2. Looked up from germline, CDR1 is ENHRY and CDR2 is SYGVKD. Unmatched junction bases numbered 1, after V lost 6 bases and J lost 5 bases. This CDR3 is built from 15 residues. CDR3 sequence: CAISGTSGGDNEQFF. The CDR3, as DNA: TGTGCCATCAGCGGGACTAGCGGGGGGGACAATGAGCAGTTCTTC.

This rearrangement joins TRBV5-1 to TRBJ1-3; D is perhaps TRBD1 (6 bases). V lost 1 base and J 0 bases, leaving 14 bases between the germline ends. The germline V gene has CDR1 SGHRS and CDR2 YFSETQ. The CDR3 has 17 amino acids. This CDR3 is CASSLFAGVSSGNTIYF. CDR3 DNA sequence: TGCGCCAGCAGCTTGTTTGCAGGGGTTAGCTCTGGAAACACCATATATTTT.

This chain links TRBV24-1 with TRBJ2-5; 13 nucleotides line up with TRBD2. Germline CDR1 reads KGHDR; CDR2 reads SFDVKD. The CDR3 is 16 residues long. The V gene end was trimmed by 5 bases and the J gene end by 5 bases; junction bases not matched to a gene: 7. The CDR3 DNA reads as TGTGCCACCAGTGGTCAACTAGCGGGGGGGCTGGAGACCCAGTACTTC. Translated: CATSGQLAGGLETQYF.

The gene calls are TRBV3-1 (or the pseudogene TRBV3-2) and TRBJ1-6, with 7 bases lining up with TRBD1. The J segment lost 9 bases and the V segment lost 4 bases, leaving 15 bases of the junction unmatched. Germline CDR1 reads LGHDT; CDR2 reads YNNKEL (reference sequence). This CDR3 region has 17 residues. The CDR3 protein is CASSPRPPGTVGSPLHF. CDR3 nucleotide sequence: TGTGCCAGCAGCCCTCGCCCACCCGGGACAGTAGGTTCACCCCTCCACTTT.

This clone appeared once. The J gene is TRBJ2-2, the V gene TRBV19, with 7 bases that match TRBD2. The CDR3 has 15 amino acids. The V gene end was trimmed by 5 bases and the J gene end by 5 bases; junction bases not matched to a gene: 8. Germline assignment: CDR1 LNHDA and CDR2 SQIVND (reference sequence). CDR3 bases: TGTGCCAGTAGTTTGCGGGGGACGTGGACCGGGGAGCTGTTTTTT. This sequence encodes CASSLRGTWTGELFF. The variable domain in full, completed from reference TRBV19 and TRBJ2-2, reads DGGITQSPKYLFRKEGQNVTLSCEQNLNHDAMYWYRQDPGQGLRLIYYSQIVNDFQKGDIAEGYSVSREKKESFPLTVTSAQKNPTAFYLCASSLRGTWTGELFFGEGSRLTVL.

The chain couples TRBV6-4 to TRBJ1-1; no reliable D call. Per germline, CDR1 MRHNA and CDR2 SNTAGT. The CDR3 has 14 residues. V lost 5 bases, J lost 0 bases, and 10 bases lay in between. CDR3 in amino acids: CASSTDGLNTEAFF. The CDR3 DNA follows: TGTGCCAGCAGTACAGACGGTTTGAACACTGAAGCTTTCTTT.

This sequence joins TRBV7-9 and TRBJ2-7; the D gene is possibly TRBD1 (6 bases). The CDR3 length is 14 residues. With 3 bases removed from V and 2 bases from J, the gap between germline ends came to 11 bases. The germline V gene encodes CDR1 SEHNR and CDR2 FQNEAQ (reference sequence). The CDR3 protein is CASSFPGAPYEQYF. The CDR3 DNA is TGTGCCAGCAGCTTCCCAGGGGCCCCCTACGAGCAGTACTTC.

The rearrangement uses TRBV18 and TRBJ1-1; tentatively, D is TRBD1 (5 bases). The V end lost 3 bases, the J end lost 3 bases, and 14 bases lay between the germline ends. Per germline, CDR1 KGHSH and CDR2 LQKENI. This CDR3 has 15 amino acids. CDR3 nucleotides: TGTGCCAGCTCACCCCGGGGGGGAAAGTACACTGAAGCTTTCTTT. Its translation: CASSPRGGKYTEAFF.

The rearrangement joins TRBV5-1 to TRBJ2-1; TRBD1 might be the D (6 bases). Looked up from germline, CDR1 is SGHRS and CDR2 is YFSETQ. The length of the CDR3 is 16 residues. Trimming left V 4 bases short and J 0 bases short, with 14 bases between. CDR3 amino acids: CASSHGTISSYNEQFF. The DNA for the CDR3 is TGCGCCAGCAGCCACGGGACAATAAGCTCCTACAATGAGCAGTTCTTC.

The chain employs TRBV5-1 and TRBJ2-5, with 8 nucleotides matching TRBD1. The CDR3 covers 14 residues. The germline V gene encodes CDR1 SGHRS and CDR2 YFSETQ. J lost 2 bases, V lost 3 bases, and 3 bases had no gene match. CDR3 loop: CASSSTGAQETQYF. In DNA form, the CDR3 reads TGCGCCAGCAGCTCGACAGGGGCTCAAGAGACCCAGTACTTC.